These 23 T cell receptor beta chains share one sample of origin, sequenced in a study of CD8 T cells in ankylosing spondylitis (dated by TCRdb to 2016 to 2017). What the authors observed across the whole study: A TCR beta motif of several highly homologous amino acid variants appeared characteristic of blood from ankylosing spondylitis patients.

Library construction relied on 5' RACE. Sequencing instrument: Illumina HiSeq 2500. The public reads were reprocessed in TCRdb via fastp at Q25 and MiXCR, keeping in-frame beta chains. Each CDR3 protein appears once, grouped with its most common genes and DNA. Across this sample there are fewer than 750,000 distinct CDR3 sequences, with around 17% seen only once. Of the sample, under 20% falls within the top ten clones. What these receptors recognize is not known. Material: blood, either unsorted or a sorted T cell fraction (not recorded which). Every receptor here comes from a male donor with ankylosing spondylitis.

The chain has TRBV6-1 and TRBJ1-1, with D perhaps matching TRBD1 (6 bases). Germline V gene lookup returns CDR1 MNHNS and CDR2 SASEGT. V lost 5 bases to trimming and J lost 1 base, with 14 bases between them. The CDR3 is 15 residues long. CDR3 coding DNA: TGTGCCAGCAGTAGTCTGGACAGCTCGAACACTGAAGCTTTCTTT. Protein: CASSSLDSSNTEAFF.

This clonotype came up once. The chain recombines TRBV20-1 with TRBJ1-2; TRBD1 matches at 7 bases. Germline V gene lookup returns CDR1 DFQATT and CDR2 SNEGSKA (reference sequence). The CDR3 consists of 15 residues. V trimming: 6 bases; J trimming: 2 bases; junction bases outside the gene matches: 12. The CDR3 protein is CSASTGTVNNYGYTF. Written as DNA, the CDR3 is TGCAGTGCCAGTACCGGGACAGTTAACAACTATGGCTACACCTTC.

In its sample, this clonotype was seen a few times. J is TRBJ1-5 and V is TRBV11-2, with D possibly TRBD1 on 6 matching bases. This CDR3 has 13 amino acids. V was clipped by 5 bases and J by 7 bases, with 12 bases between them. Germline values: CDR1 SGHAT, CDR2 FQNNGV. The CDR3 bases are TGTGCCAGCAGCCCTACAGGGTCCCAGCCCCAGCATTTT. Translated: CASSPTGSQPQHF.

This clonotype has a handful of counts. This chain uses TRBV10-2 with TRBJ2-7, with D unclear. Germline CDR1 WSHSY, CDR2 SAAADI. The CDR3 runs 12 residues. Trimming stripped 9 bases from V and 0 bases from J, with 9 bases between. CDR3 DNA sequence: TGCGCCAGTTCCCGGATCTCCTACGAGCAGTACTTC. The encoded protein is CASSRISYEQYF.

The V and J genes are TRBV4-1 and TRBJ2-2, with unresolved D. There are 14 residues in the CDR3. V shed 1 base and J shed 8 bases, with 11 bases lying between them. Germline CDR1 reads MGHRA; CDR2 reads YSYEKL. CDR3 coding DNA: TGCGCCAGCAGCCAAGGTGTGACGGCGGGGGAGCTGTTTTTT. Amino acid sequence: CASSQGVTAGELFF.

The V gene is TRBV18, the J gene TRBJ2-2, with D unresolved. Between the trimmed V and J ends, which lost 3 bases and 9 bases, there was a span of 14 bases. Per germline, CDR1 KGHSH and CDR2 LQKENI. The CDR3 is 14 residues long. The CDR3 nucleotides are TGTGCCAGCTCACCCATATTCAGTACCTGGGAGCTGTTTTTT. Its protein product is CASSPIFSTWELFF.

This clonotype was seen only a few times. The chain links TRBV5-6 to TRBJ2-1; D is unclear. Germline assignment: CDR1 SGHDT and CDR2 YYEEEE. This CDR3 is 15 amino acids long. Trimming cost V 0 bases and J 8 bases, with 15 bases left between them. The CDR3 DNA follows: TGTGCCAGCAGCTTGGAGGCTGCGTGGGGTTATGAGCAGTTCTTC. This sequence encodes CASSLEAAWGYEQFF.

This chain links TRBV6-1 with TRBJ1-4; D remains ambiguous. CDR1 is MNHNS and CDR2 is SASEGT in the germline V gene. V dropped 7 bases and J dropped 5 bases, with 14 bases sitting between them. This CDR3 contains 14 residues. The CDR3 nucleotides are TGTGCCAGCACCCCAGGCAGAAAAAATGAAAAACTGTTTTTT. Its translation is CASTPGRKNEKLFF.

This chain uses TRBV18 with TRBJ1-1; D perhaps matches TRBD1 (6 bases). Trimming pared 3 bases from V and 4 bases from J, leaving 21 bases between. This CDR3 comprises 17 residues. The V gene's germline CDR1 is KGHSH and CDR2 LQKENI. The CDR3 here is CASSPGGSPLPSTEAFF. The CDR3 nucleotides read TGTGCCAGCTCACCGGGGGGCAGTCCCCTCCCTAGCACTGAAGCTTTCTTT.

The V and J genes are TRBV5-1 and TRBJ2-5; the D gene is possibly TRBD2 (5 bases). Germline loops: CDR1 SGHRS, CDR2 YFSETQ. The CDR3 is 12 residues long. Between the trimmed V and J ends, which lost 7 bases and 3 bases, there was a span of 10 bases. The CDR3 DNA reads TGCGCCAGCGGTGAGGGAAAAGAGACCCAGTACTTC. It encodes CASGEGKETQYF.

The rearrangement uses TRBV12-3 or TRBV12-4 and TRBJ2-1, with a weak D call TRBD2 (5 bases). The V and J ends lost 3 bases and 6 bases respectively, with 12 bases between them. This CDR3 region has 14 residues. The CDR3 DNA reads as TGTGCCAGCAGTTTGTCCGGGGTCCGCAATGAGCAGTTCTTC. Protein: CASSLSGVRNEQFF.

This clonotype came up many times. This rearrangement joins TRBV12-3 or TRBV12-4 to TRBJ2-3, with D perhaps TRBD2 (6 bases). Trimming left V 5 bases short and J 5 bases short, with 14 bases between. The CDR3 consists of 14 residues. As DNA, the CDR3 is TGTGCCAGCAGTCCCGGAGGGCCTTTAGATACGCAGTATTTT. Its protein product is CASSPGGPLDTQYF.

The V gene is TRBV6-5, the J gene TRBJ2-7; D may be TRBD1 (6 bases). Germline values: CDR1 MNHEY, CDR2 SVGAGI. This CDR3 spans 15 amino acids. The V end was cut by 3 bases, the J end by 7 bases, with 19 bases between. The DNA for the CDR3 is TGTGCCAGCAGTTATTCTCGGACAGCCCCCCGAGAGCAGTACTTC. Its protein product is CASSYSRTAPREQYF.

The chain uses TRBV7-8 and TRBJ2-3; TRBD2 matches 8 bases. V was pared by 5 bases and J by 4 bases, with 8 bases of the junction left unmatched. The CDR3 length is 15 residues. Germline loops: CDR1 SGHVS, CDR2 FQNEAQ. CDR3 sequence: CASSPTLAEPDTQYF. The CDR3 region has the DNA TGTGCCAGCAGCCCAACACTAGCGGAACCAGATACGCAGTATTTT.

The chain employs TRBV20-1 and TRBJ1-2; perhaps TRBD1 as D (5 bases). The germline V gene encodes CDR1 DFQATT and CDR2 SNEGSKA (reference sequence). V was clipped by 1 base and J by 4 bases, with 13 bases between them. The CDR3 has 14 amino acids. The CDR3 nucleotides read TGCAGTGCTAGAGGACAGAACAGCCTCTATGGCTACACCTTC. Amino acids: CSARGQNSLYGYTF.

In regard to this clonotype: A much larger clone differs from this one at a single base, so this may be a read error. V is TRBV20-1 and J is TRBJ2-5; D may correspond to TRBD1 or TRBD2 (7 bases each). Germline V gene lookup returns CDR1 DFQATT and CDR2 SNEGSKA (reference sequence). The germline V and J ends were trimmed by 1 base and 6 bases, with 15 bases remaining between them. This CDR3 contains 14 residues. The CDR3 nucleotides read TGCAGTGCTAGAGGTTCAGGGGGGGGTCAGACCCAGTACTTC. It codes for CSARGSGGGQTQYF.

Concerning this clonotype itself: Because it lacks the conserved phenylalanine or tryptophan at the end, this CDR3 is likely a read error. The DNA of the CDR3 is TGTGCCAGCAGCTTCTCAGGGGTGAATTCACCCCTCCACTCT. As protein: CASSFSGVNSPLHS. The rearrangement joins TRBV7-2 to TRBJ1-6, with a tentative D call TRBD1 (6 bases). Germline CDR1 and CDR2: SGHTA and FQGNSA. V lost 3 bases to trimming and J lost 7 bases, with 10 bases between them. This CDR3 has 14 amino acids.

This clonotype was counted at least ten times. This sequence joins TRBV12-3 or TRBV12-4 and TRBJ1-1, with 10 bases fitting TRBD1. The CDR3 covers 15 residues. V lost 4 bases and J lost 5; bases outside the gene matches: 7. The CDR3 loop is CASSSRQGADTEAFF. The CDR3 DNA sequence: TGTGCCAGCAGTTCCCGACAGGGGGCAGATACTGAAGCTTTCTTT.

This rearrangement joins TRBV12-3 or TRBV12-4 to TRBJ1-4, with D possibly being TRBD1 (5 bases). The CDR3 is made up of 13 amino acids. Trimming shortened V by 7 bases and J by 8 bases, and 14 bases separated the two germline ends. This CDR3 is CASKGSLPEKLFF. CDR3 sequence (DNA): TGTGCCAGCAAGGGGAGCCTTCCCGAAAAACTGTTTTTT.

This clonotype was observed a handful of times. The CDR3 DNA reads TGTGCTAGTGGCAAAGGGGACAGCGGGACCAATGAGCAGTTCTTC. Its translation: CASGKGDSGTNEQFF. The chain employs TRBV12-5 and TRBJ2-1; D tentatively reads TRBD1 or TRBD2 (7 bases each). This CDR3 has 15 residues. Per the germline V gene, CDR1 is LGHNT and CDR2 is FRNRAP. The ends were cut back, 6 bases at V and 6 bases at J, with 18 bases in the middle.

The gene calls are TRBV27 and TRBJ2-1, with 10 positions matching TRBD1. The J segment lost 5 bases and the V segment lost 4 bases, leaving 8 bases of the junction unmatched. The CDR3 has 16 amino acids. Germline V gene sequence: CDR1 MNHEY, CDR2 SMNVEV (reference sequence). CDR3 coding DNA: TGTGCCAGCAGTTCACACCGGGACAGGGGTGACAATGAGCAGTTCTTC. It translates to CASSSHRDRGDNEQFF.

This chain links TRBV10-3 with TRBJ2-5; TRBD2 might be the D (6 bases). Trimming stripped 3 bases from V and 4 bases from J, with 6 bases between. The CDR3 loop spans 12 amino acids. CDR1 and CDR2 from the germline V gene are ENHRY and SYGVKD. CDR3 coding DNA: TGTGCCATCAGTGACGGGAGAGAGACCCAGTACTTC. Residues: CAISDGRETQYF.

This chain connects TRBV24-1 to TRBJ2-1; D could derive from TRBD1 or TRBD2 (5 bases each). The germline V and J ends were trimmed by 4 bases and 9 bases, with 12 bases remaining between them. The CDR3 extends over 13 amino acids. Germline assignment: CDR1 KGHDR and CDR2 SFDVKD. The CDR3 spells CATSEGDVGEQFF. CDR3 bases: TGTGCCACCAGTGAGGGGGACGTCGGTGAGCAGTTCTTC.